A selection of T cell receptor beta chains follows, all from one sample in a study of blood T cells in healthy people across ages. TCRdb passed the 5' RACE reads through MiXCR, listing each CDR3 protein once. In the table there are under 1,000,000 distinct CDR3 sequences, about 36% of which are singletons. Sample: blood. The origin of the receptors is a man between 18 and 29 years old in good health. The CDR3 runs from the conserved cysteine through the conserved F or W. D genes are given only for firm matches. Clone size is stated in some rows and not others, as once, few, many or a class when expanded.

J | size | D | V | CDR3 | DNA
TRBJ2-1 | . | TRBD2 | TRBV4-2 | CASSQDLLGGGRLYNEQFF | TGTGCCAGCAGCCAAGATCTACTTGGCGGGGGACGACTCTACAATGAGCAGTTCTTC
TRBJ2-3 | many | TRBD1 | TRBV20-1 | CSAWTGSSTDTQYF | TGCAGTGCTTGGACAGGCTCTAGCACAGATACGCAGTATTTT
TRBJ2-5 | . | . | TRBV4-2 | CASSQGRKAEPAEETQYF | TGTGCCAGCAGCCAAGGAAGAAAGGCAGAACCGGCGGAAGAGACCCAGTACTTC
TRBJ2-3 | many | . | TRBV20-1 | CSASPAKGTGTDTQYF | TGCAGTGCTAGCCCGGCAAAAGGGACGGGGACAGATACGCAGTATTTT
TRBJ2-1 | . | . | TRBV14 | CASSQVINNEQFF | TGTGCCAGCAGCCAAGTCATTAACAATGAGCAGTTCTTC
TRBJ1-5 | . | TRBD1 | TRBV10-3 | CAISESGTASNQPQHF | TGTGCCATCAGTGAGTCGGGGACAGCAAGCAATCAGCCCCAGCATTTT
TRBJ2-3 | many | TRBD2 | TRBV12-3/TRBV12-4 | CAIQGLAGRDTQYF | TGTGCCATCCAGGGACTAGCGGGCCGAGATACGCAGTATTTT
TRBJ1-2 | . | . | TRBV2 | CASRGGQGTYGYTF | TGTGCCAGCAGGGGGGGGCAGGGGACATATGGCTACACCTTC
TRBJ2-1 | few | TRBD1 | TRBV9 | CASSGQGMFF | TGTGCCAGCAGCGGACAGGGCATGTTCTTC
TRBJ1-6 | many | . | TRBV20-1 | CSVGQGQAYNSPLHF | TGCAGTGTGGGTCAGGGGCAGGCCTATAATTCACCCCTCCACTTT
TRBJ2-5 | few | TRBD1 | TRBV9 | CASSVEQGFGTQYF | TGTGCCAGCAGCGTAGAACAGGGGTTCGGGACCCAGTACTTC
TRBJ1-5 | few | TRBD1 | TRBV25-1 | CASSGDRGFSNQPQHF | TGTGCCAGCAGTGGGGACAGGGGGTTTAGCAATCAGCCCCAGCATTTT
TRBJ1-1 | . | . | TRBV20-1 | CSASVFSSGEKNTEAFF | TGCAGTGCTAGCGTATTTTCAAGCGGGGAAAAGAACACTGAAGCTTTCTTT
TRBJ2-7 | few | TRBD1 | TRBV27 | CASSHRTGSYEQYF | TGTGCCAGCAGTCACCGGACAGGATCCTACGAGCAGTACTTC
TRBJ1-1 | . | . | TRBV9 | CASSVRGSGLGEAFF | TGTGCCAGCAGCGTAAGAGGGAGTGGGTTGGGTGAAGCTTTCTTT
TRBJ1-2 | . | . | TRBV2 | CASSDDTGIGYTF | TGTGCCAGCAGTGATGACACAGGGATCGGCTACACCTTC
TRBJ2-3 | . | . | TRBV27 | CASSSRTDAQYF | TGTGCCAGCAGTTCTCGCACAGATGCGCAGTATTTT
TRBJ1-2 | once | . | TRBV12-3/TRBV12-4 | CASSCDRPLGYTF | TGTGCCAGCAGTTGCGACAGACCGTTGGGTTACACCTTC
TRBJ1-2 | . | TRBD1 | TRBV24-1 | CATSDSGQVYGYTF | TGTGCCACCAGTGACTCCGGACAGGTCTACGGCTACACCTTC
TRBJ1-1 | . | . | TRBV29-1 | CSVEEMNTEAFF | TGCAGCGTTGAAGAAATGAACACTGAAGCTTTCTTT
TRBJ1-2 | many | . | TRBV4-3 | CASSQDLVNYGYTF | TGCGCCAGCAGCCAAGATCTGGTTAACTATGGCTACACCTTC
TRBJ2-3 | many | TRBD2 | TRBV7-9 | CASSSSSGARAQYF | TGTGCCAGCAGCTCATCTAGCGGGGCCCGGGCGCAGTATTTT
TRBJ1-4 | . | . | TRBV7-2 | CASSSHLDGATNEKLFF | TGTGCCAGCAGCTCACACTTGGACGGTGCAACTAATGAAAAACTGTTTTTT
TRBJ2-3 | few | . | TRBV6-6 | CASEGLRADTQYF | TGTGCCAGTGAAGGGCTTCGGGCAGATACGCAGTATTTT
TRBJ2-3 | . | . | TRBV19 | CASSSMEGRTDTQYF | TGTGCCAGTAGCTCGATGGAGGGCCGCACAGATACGCAGTATTTT
TRBJ2-3 | many | TRBD2 | TRBV12-3/TRBV12-4 | CASSLVRRGLAGGHPNTQYF | TGTGCCAGCAGTTTGGTCCGACGTGGACTAGCGGGGGGGCATCCAAATACGCAGTATTTT
TRBJ2-1 | . | . | TRBV29-1 | CSVRGSSYNEQFF | TGCAGCGTCAGGGGAAGCTCCTACAATGAGCAGTTCTTC
TRBJ2-6 | . | TRBD1 | TRBV2 | CASCGQGAKTGANVLTF | TGTGCCAGCTGCGGACAGGGGGCAAAAACTGGGGCCAACGTCCTGACTTTC
TRBJ2-2 | . | . | TRBV29-1 | CSVEFWGGSTGELFF | TGCAGCGTTGAATTCTGGGGCGGCAGCACCGGGGAGCTGTTTTTT
TRBJ2-7 | few | TRBD2 | TRBV9 | CASSGWTSGSYEQYF | TGTGCCAGCAGCGGCTGGACTAGCGGCTCCTACGAGCAGTACTTC
TRBJ1-1 | . | . | TRBV6-1 | CASSARINTEAFF | TGTGCCAGCAGTGCGAGGATCAACACTGAAGCTTTCTTT
TRBJ1-5 | . | . | TRBV2 | CASSENGVSGGGQPQHF | TGTGCCAGCAGTGAAAATGGAGTCAGCGGAGGGGGTCAGCCCCAGCATTTT
TRBJ2-5 | . | . | TRBV12-3/TRBV12-4 | CASSSSGLGETQYF | TGTGCCAGCAGTTCTTCAGGGTTAGGGGAGACCCAGTACTTC
TRBJ1-4 | . | TRBD1 | TRBV4-3 | CASSQDPDRVRTEKLFF | TGCGCCAGCAGCCAAGATCCCGACAGGGTTAGAACTGAAAAACTGTTTTTT
TRBJ1-1 | many | . | TRBV12-3/TRBV12-4 | CASSSRGGAFF | TGTGCCAGCAGTTCAAGGGGAGGAGCTTTCTTT
TRBJ2-3 | . | . | TRBV9 | CASSVEGVRDTQYF | TGTGCCAGCAGCGTAGAGGGGGTAAGGGATACGCAGTATTTT
TRBJ1-1 | few | . | TRBV20-1 | CSGSLGGGTEAFF | TGCAGTGGTAGCTTAGGAGGGGGCACTGAAGCTTTCTTT
TRBJ2-3 | . | TRBD2 | TRBV14 | CASSLGPLAGRTDTQYF | TGTGCCAGCAGTCTTGGACCCCTAGCGGGACGAACAGATACGCAGTATTTT
TRBJ2-2 | . | . | TRBV7-3 | CASSLTLAGELFF | TGTGCCAGCAGCTTAACGTTGGCCGGGGAGCTGTTTTTT
TRBJ2-7 | few | TRBD1 | TRBV6-2/TRBV6-3 | CASRKDRTPYEQYF | TGTGCCAGCAGAAAGGACAGGACACCCTACGAGCAGTACTTC
TRBJ1-2 | many | TRBD1 | TRBV15 | CATSRVDRDDYGYTF | TGTGCCACCAGCAGAGTGGACAGGGATGACTATGGCTACACCTTC
TRBJ2-7 | . | . | TRBV4-3 | CASRRDTGPYNEQYF | TGCGCCAGCAGACGGGATACAGGGCCCTACAATGAGCAGTACTTC
TRBJ2-5 | few | . | TRBV20-1 | CSLSGTQETQYF | TGCAGTCTTTCCGGGACCCAAGAGACCCAGTACTTC
TRBJ2-6 | . | TRBD1 | TRBV20-1 | CSVRTGKGANVLTF | TGCAGTGTCCGGACAGGGAAAGGGGCCAACGTCCTGACTTTC
TRBJ2-1 | once | TRBD1 | TRBV6-5 | CASIARQGNEQFF | TGTGCCAGCATTGCCCGACAGGGGAATGAGCAGTTCTTC
TRBJ2-2 | . | . | TRBV7-3 | CASSGTRDTGELFF | TGTGCCAGCAGCGGTACTAGGGACACCGGGGAGCTGTTTTTT